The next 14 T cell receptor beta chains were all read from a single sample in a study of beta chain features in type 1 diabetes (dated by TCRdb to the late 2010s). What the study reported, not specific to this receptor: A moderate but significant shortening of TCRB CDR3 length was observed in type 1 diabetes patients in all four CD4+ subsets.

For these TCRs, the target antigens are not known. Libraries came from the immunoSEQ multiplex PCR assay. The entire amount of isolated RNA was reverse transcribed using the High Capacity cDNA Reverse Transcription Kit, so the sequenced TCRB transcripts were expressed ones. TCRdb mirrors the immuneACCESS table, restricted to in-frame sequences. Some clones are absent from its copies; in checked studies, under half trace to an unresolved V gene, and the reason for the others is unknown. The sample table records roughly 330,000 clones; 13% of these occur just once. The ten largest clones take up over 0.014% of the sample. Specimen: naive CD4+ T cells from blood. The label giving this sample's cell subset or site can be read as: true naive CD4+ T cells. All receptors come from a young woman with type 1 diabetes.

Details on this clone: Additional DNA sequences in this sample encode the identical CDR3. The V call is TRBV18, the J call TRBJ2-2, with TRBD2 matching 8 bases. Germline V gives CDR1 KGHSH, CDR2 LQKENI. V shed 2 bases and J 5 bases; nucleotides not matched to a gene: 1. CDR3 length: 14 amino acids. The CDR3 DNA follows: TGTGCCAGCTCACCAGCGGGAGGAACCGGGGAGCTGTTTTTT. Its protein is CASSPAGGTGELFF.

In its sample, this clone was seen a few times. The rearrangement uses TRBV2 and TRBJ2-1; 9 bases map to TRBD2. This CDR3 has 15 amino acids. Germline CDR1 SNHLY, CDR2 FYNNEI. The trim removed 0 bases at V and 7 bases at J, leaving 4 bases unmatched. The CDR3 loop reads CASSEALAGKNEQFF. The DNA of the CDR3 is TGTGCCAGCAGTGAAGCCCTAGCGGGAAAGAATGAGCAGTTCTTC.

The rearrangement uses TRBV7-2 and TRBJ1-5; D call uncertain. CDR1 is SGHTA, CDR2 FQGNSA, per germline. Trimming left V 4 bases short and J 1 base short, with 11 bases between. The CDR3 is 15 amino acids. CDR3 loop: CASSSRGVSNQPQHF. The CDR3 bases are TGTGCCAGCAGCTCCCGCGGAGTGAGCAATCAGCCCCAGCATTTT.

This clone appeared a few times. The DNA of the CDR3 is TGCAGCGTTGATAGGAGAGGCACTGAAGCTTTCTTT. This encodes CSVDRRGTEAFF. The chain links TRBV29-1 to TRBJ1-1, with D unresolved. The V gene lost 3 bases and the J gene lost 4 bases, with 9 bases spanning the gap. Germline V gene sequence: CDR1 SQVTM, CDR2 ANQGSEA. The CDR3 loop spans 12 amino acids.

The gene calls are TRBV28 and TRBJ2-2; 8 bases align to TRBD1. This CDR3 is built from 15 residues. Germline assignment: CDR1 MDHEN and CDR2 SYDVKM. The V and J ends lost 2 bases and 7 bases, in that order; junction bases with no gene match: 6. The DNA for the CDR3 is TGTGCCAGCAGTTTAACAGGACAGGGCCGCGGGGAGCTGTTTTTT. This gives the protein CASSLTGQGRGELFF. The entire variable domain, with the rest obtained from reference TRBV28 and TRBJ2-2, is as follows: DVKVTQSSRYLVKRTGEKVFLECVQDMDHENMFWYRQDPGLGLRLIYFSYDVKMKEKGDIPEGYSVSREKKERFSLILESASTNQTSMYLCASSLTGQGRGELFFGEGSRLTVL.

The CDR3 spells CASSFTIAGGRGNEQFF. Written as DNA, the CDR3 is TGCGCCAGCAGCTTCACTATAGCGGGAGGGCGTGGCAATGAGCAGTTCTTC. The chain employs TRBV5-1 and TRBJ2-1; 11 bases fit TRBD2. Germline V CDR1 and CDR2: SGHRS, YFSETQ. V lost 2 bases and J lost 6; bases outside the gene matches: 10. This CDR3 is built from 17 residues.

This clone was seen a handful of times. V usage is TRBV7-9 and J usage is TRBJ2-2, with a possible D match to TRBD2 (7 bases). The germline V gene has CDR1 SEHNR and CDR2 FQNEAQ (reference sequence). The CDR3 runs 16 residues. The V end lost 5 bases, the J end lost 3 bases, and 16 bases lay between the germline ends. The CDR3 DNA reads TGTGCCAGCAGCCGACGGGGGGCGCAGGACACCGGGGAGCTGTTTTTT. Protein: CASSRRGAQDTGELFF.

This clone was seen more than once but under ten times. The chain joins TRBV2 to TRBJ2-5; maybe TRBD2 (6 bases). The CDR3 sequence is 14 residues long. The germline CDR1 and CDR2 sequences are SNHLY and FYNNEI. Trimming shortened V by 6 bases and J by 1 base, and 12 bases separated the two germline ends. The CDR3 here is CASRMGTGQETQYF. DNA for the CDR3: TGTGCCAGCAGGATGGGGACTGGCCAAGAGACCCAGTACTTC.

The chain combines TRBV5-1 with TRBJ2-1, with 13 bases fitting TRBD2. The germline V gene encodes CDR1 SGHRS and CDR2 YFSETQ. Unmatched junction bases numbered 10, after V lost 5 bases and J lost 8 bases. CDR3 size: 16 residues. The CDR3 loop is CASSSGLAGAMDEQFF. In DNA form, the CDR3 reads TGCGCCAGCAGTTCCGGACTAGCGGGAGCGATGGATGAGCAGTTCTTC.

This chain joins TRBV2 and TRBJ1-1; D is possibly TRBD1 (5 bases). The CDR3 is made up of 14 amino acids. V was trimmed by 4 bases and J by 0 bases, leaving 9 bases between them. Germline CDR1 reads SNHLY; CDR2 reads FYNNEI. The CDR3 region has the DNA TGTGCCAGCAGTGGGGGACTCCTGAACACTGAAGCTTTCTTT. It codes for CASSGGLLNTEAFF.

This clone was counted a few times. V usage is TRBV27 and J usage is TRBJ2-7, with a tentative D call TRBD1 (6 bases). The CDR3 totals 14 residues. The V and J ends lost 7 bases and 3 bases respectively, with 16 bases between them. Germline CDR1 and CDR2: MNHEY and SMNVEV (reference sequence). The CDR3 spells CASTFRQVRYEQYV. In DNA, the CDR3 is TGTGCCAGCACTTTCCGACAGGTCCGCTACGAGCAGTACGTC.

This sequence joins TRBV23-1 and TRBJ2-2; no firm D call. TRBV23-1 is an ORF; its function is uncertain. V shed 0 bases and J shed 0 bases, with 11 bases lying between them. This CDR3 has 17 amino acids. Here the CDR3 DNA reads TGCGCCAGCAGTCAATCGAATGGGCATCCGAACACCGGGGAGCTGTTTTTT. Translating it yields CASSQSNGHPNTGELFF.

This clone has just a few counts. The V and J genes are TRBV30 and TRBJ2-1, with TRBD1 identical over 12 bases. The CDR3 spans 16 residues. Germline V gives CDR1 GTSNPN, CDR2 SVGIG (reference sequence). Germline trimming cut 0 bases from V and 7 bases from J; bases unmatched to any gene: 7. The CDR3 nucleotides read TGTGCCTGGAGTGTACCCGGGACAGGGGGCTGGAATGAGCAGTTCTTC. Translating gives CAWSVPGTGGWNEQFF.

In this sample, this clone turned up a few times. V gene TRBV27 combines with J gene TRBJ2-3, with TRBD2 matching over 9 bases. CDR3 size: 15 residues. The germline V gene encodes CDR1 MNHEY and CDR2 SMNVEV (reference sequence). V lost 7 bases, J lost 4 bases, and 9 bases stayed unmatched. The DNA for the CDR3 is TGTGCCAGCACCTCTAGCGGGACGTGGGCAGATACGCAGTATTTT. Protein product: CASTSSGTWADTQYF.